This entry lists 21 T cell receptor beta chains sequenced from one sample in a study of radiotherapy plus CTLA-4 blockade in lung cancer. Libraries were prepared by immunoSEQ multiplex PCR; TCRdb keeps only in-frame clonotypes and omits some of them. The table lists 85,000 to 90,000 clones, 72% of them singletons, with more than 12% in the top ten. This sample comprised peripheral blood, obtained from a patient treated with radiotherapy plus ipilimumab. The receptors were gathered from a human donor with non-small cell lung cancer that progressed on radiotherapy plus ipilimumab.

J is TRBJ2-5 and V is TRBV28; TRBD1 or TRBD2 may be the D gene (5 bases each). Germline V gene sequence: CDR1 MDHEN, CDR2 SYDVKM. V dropped 4 bases and J dropped 5 bases, with 23 bases sitting between them. The CDR3 is 17 residues long. Here the CDR3 reads CASSSNLDSGDRETQYF. CDR3 in DNA: TGTGCCAGCAGTTCCAATCTGGACTCCGGGGACCGGGAGACCCAGTACTTC.

This chain connects TRBV5-1 to TRBJ2-7; D unclear. CDR1 and CDR2 (germline): SGHRS, YFSETQ. V was pared by 0 bases and J by 4 bases, with 11 bases between. The CDR3 is made up of 14 amino acids. In DNA form, the CDR3 reads TGCGCCAGCAGCTTGGGTACAGTTTTTTACGAGCAGTACTTC. Its protein product is CASSLGTVFYEQYF.

The J gene is TRBJ1-1, the V gene TRBV6-6; D not resolved. The V gene lost 2 bases and the J gene lost 2 bases, with 15 bases spanning the gap. Germline V gene data show CDR1 as MNHNY and CDR2 as SVGAGI (reference sequence). The CDR3 is made up of 16 amino acids. The CDR3 region has the DNA TGTGCCAGCAGTTACGGTATTCCCCCAGGAAACACTGAAGCTTTCTTT. Its protein is CASSYGIPPGNTEAFF.

This clone appeared once. The J gene is TRBJ2-3, the V gene TRBV7-2; 7 nucleotides agree with TRBD2. The V segment lost 3 bases and the J segment 0 bases; nucleotides outside the gene matches: 3. This CDR3 spans 15 amino acids. Germline V gene data show CDR1 as SGHTA and CDR2 as FQGNSA. The DNA for the CDR3 is TGTGCCAGCAGCTTCCTAGCGGCTAGCACAGATACGCAGTATTTT. This encodes CASSFLAASTDTQYF.

Only one count was recorded for this clone. The V and J genes are TRBV6-5 and TRBJ1-2; no reliable D call. The CDR3 has 13 amino acids. Trimming removed 0 bases from V and 4 bases from J, with 6 bases in between. Germline CDR1 MNHEY, CDR2 SVGAGI. The DNA of the CDR3 is TGTGCCAGCAGTTACTCAGGGTTCTATGGCTACACCTTC. It encodes CASSYSGFYGYTF.

The rearrangement uses TRBV5-1 and TRBJ2-1; no definite D call. Germline lookup yields CDR1 SGHRS and CDR2 YFSETQ. Trimming left V 4 bases short and J 5 bases short, with 10 bases between. The CDR3 runs to 13 residues. The CDR3 sequence: CASSLSRDNEQFF. The CDR3 DNA is TGCGCCAGCAGCCTATCCCGGGACAATGAGCAGTTCTTC.

The chain couples TRBV5-1 to TRBJ2-7; TRBD1 might be the D (5 bases). The CDR3 sequence is 15 residues long. In germline, CDR1 is SGHRS, CDR2 YFSETQ. Trimming took 4 bases from V and 2 from J, leaving 16 bases between them. CDR3: CASSLSRTRPYEQYF. The CDR3 nucleotides read TGCGCCAGCAGCCTCTCGAGGACAAGGCCCTACGAGCAGTACTTC. The variable domain in full, completed from reference TRBV5-1 and TRBJ2-7, reads KAGVTQTPRYLIKTRGQQVTLSCSPISGHRSVSWYQQTPGQGLQFLFEYFSETQRNKGNFPGRFSGRQFSNSRSEMNVSTLELGDSALYLCASSLSRTRPYEQYFGPGTRLTVT.

The CDR3 DNA sequence: TGCGCCAGCAGCTTGGTGGAGGGGAGGGTTTCTGGGGCCAACGTCCTGACTTTC. Protein sequence: CASSLVEGRVSGANVLTF. The V call is TRBV5-1, the J call TRBJ2-6; 7 bases line up with TRBD2. Germline CDR1 is SGHRS and CDR2 is YFSETQ. This CDR3 contains 18 residues. V lost 0 bases and J lost 1; bases outside the gene matches: 7.

This clone was detected only a few times. The gene calls are TRBV28 and TRBJ2-7, with D tentatively TRBD1 or TRBD2 (5 bases each). The germline V gene encodes CDR1 MDHEN and CDR2 SYDVKM. This CDR3 has 14 residues. The ends were cut back, 6 bases at V and 0 bases at J, with 12 bases in the middle. The DNA of the CDR3 is TGTGCCAGCAGACTCCGGGACCTCTCCTACGAGCAGTACTTC. Protein: CASRLRDLSYEQYF.

This chain links TRBV5-1 with TRBJ2-2; perhaps TRBD1 as D (5 bases). This CDR3 is 15 amino acids long. V lost 4 bases, J lost 0 bases, and 10 bases lay in between. Germline V CDR1 and CDR2: SGHRS, YFSETQ. CDR3 protein: CASSQAGTNTGELFF. In nucleotides, the CDR3 is TGCGCCAGCAGCCAGGCAGGGACGAACACCGGGGAGCTGTTTTTT.

The chain has TRBV6-1 and TRBJ2-7; 7 bases agree with TRBD1. Unmatched junction bases numbered 6, after V lost 5 bases and J lost 2 bases. The CDR3 totals 14 residues. Germline CDR1 is MNHNS and CDR2 is SASEGT. This chain's CDR3 is CASSTWTGAYEQYF. In nucleotides, the CDR3 is TGTGCCAGCAGTACCTGGACAGGTGCCTACGAGCAGTACTTC.

This clone was seen a handful of times. The chain is built from TRBV9 and TRBJ2-1, with a tentative D call TRBD1 (6 bases). Germline CDR1 SGDLS, CDR2 YYNGEE. This CDR3 contains 15 residues. The V gene lost 0 bases and the J gene lost 6 bases, with 13 bases spanning the gap. The CDR3 DNA follows: TGTGCCAGCAGCGTAGACTGGACAGCGTTCAATGAGCAGTTCTTC. It encodes CASSVDWTAFNEQFF.

The chain employs TRBV18 and TRBJ1-5; no clear D. The germline CDR1 and CDR2 sequences are KGHSH and LQKENI. The CDR3 contains 14 residues. V lost 3 bases, J lost 1 base, and 7 bases lay in between. CDR3 DNA sequence: TGTGCCAGCTCACCCGTAGACAGCAATCAGCCCCAGCATTTT. Residues: CASSPVDSNQPQHF.

The gene calls are TRBV28 and TRBJ2-7, with 11 bases matching TRBD2. Trimming took 5 bases from V and 0 from J; bases not matched to a gene: 9. This CDR3 comprises 17 residues. In germline, CDR1 is MDHEN, CDR2 SYDVKM. Here the CDR3 DNA reads TGTGCCAGCAGTCCACGGACTAGCGGGCCCAGCTCCTACGAGCAGTACTTC. Amino acid sequence: CASSPRTSGPSSYEQYF. The whole variable domain, remainder taken from reference TRBV28 and TRBJ2-7, is DVKVTQSSRYLVKRTGEKVFLECVQDMDHENMFWYRQDPGLGLRLIYFSYDVKMKEKGDIPEGYSVSREKKERFSLILESASTNQTSMYLCASSPRTSGPSSYEQYFGPGTRLTVT.

CDR3 amino acids: CASIGTGGRYGYTF. Written as DNA, the CDR3 is TGTGCCAGCATAGGGACAGGGGGTCGGTATGGCTACACCTTC. The chain is built from TRBV28 and TRBJ1-2; 11 bases line up with TRBD1. The CDR3 is made up of 14 amino acids. V shed 7 bases and J 5 bases; nucleotides not matched to a gene: 6. Germline assignment: CDR1 MDHEN and CDR2 SYDVKM.

V usage is TRBV27 and J usage is TRBJ2-1; D might be TRBD2 (6 bases). This CDR3 is 15 amino acids long. Germline V CDR1 and CDR2: MNHEY, SMNVEV (reference sequence). V was trimmed by 1 base and J by 6 bases, leaving 13 bases between them. CDR3 DNA: TGTGCCAGCAGTTTATTCGGGGGAGATGGCAATGAGCAGTTCTTC. It translates to CASSLFGGDGNEQFF.

This chain links TRBV28 with TRBJ2-7; maybe TRBD1 (6 bases). This CDR3 is 14 amino acids long. The V end was cut by 5 bases, the J end by 3 bases, with 14 bases between. Germline-derived CDR1 and CDR2 are MDHEN and SYDVKM. The CDR3 nucleotides are TGTGCCAGCAGTCGGTCCGGACAGATCTACGAGCAGTACTTC. This codes for CASSRSGQIYEQYF.

The V call is TRBV6-1, the J call TRBJ1-3; D is perhaps TRBD1 (5 bases). V lost 4 bases and J lost 0, with 7 bases in between. The CDR3 is 14 residues long. CDR1 MNHNS and CDR2 SASEGT come from the germline V gene. CDR3 coding DNA: TGTGCCAGCAGTGTCAGGGCCTCTGGAAACACCATATATTTT. Translating gives CASSVRASGNTIYF.

The rearrangement joins TRBV10-2 to TRBJ2-3; 9 bases map to TRBD1. In germline, CDR1 is WSHSY, CDR2 SAAADI. After removal of 8 bases from V and 4 bases from J, the junction contained 16 bases not matched to a gene. The CDR3 extends over 17 amino acids. For the CDR3, the DNA is TGCGCCAGCGAGGAGGGGACAGGGTTTCAAAGGGCAGATACGCAGTATTTT. It codes for CASEEGTGFQRADTQYF.

Concerning this clone: Other DNA sequences in the same sample also yield this CDR3. The chain joins TRBV25-1 to TRBJ1-2, with D possibly matching TRBD1 (5 bases). The CDR3 contains 12 residues. Germline V CDR1 and CDR2: MGHDK, SYGVNS. Trimming took 4 bases from V and 4 from J, leaving 7 bases between them. The CDR3 DNA follows: TGTGCCAGCAGTGGGCAGGGCTATGGCTACACCTTC. Protein sequence: CASSGQGYGYTF.

This chain connects TRBV27 to TRBJ2-7; D ambiguous. V was cut by 3 bases and J by 0 bases, with 6 bases left in between. Germline loops: CDR1 MNHEY, CDR2 SMNVEV (reference sequence). The CDR3 consists of 13 residues. The CDR3 is CASSFQHSYEQYF. CDR3 nucleotide sequence: TGTGCCAGCAGTTTCCAACACTCCTACGAGCAGTACTTC.